A selection of T cell receptor beta chains follows, all from one sample in a study of blood T cell repertoires in COVID-19. Produced via immunoSEQ multiplex PCR; TCRdb's table is partial and in-frame only. The sample carries just under 350,000 clones, 88% recorded once. Sequenced: peripheral blood. The receptors stem from a woman in her seventies with COVID-19, enrolled during active disease. The CDR3 runs from the conserved cysteine through the conserved F or W. A D gene is named only where the DNA matches it firmly. Part of the rows lack a size; the others show once, few, many or a class for expanded clones.

clone size: -
D gene: TRBD1
J gene: TRBJ2-5
V gene: TRBV9
CDR3 protein: CASSVGDRDVLETQYF
CDR3 DNA: TGTGCCAGCAGCGTAGGGGACAGGGATGTTTTGGAGACCCAGTACTTC

clone size: -
D gene: TRBD1
J gene: TRBJ1-4
V gene: TRBV5-1
CDR3 protein: CASSPGQGGEKLFF
CDR3 DNA: TGCGCCAGCAGCCCGGGACAGGGAGGCGAAAAACTGTTTTTT

clone size: -
D gene: TRBD1
J gene: TRBJ2-7
V gene: TRBV29-1
CDR3 protein: CSVEASGQGTPYEQYF
CDR3 DNA: TGCAGCGTTGAAGCCTCGGGACAGGGTACTCCCTACGAGCAGTACTTC

clone size: few
D gene: TRBD2
J gene: TRBJ2-7
V gene: TRBV4-2
CDR3 protein: CASSPGLLYEQYF
CDR3 DNA: TGTGCCAGCAGCCCGGGACTACTCTACGAGCAGTACTTC

clone size: -
D gene: TRBD2
J gene: TRBJ2-7
V gene: TRBV2
CDR3 protein: CASSLAGARSYEQYF
CDR3 DNA: TGTGCCAGCAGTTTAGCGGGGGCCAGATCCTACGAGCAGTACTTC

clone size: -
D gene: TRBD1
J gene: TRBJ2-7
V gene: TRBV5-1
CDR3 protein: CASSLEGGGDEQYF
CDR3 DNA: TGCGCCAGCAGCCTGGAAGGGGGCGGCGACGAGCAGTACTTC

clone size: once
D gene: -
J gene: TRBJ1-4
V gene: TRBV11-2
CDR3 protein: CASSLSTGMGEKLFF
CDR3 DNA: TGTGCCAGCAGCTTATCTACAGGGATGGGTGAAAAACTGTTTTTT

clone size: -
D gene: -
J gene: TRBJ2-7
V gene: TRBV6-1
CDR3 protein: CASSEEDPGFGYEQYF
CDR3 DNA: TGTGCCAGCAGTGAAGAGGACCCAGGGTTCGGGTACGAGCAGTACTTC

clone size: -
D gene: -
J gene: TRBJ1-1
V gene: TRBV2
CDR3 protein: CASSVRVGGGEAFF
CDR3 DNA: TGTGCCAGCAGTGTAAGAGTAGGGGGGGGCGAAGCTTTCTTT

clone size: -
D gene: -
J gene: TRBJ1-4
V gene: TRBV7-2
CDR3 protein: CASSLGVGRFANEKLFF
CDR3 DNA: TGTGCCAGCAGCTTAGGTGTGGGGCGGTTTGCTAATGAAAAACTGTTTTTT

clone size: -
D gene: TRBD1
J gene: TRBJ1-4
V gene: TRBV28
CDR3 protein: CASSSQGQGSVNEKLFF
CDR3 DNA: TGTGCCAGCAGCAGCCAGGGACAGGGATCCGTCAATGAAAAACTGTTTTTT

clone size: few
D gene: -
J gene: TRBJ1-6
V gene: TRBV7-2
CDR3 protein: CASSSGVFRSPLHF
CDR3 DNA: TGTGCCAGCAGCTCAGGGGTTTTCAGGTCACCCCTCCACTTT

clone size: -
D gene: -
J gene: TRBJ1-3
V gene: TRBV5-1
CDR3 protein: CASSLRDSGNTIYF
CDR3 DNA: TGCGCCAGCAGCCTCCGGGACTCTGGAAACACCATATATTTT

clone size: -
D gene: -
J gene: TRBJ1-4
V gene: TRBV6-5
CDR3 protein: CASRAQVATNEKLFF
CDR3 DNA: TGTGCCAGCAGAGCCCAGGTTGCAACTAATGAAAAACTGTTTTTT

clone size: -
D gene: -
J gene: TRBJ1-5
V gene: TRBV24-1
CDR3 protein: CATSTLDWQPQHF
CDR3 DNA: TGTGCCACCAGTACCCTTGACTGGCAGCCCCAGCATTTT

clone size: -
D gene: -
J gene: TRBJ1-2
V gene: TRBV5-1
CDR3 protein: CASSSPTGLGGYTF
CDR3 DNA: TGCGCCAGCAGCTCACCTACAGGGCTGGGAGGCTACACCTTC

clone size: -
D gene: TRBD2
J gene: TRBJ2-7
V gene: TRBV5-8
CDR3 protein: CASSLGLGRYEQYF
CDR3 DNA: TGTGCCAGCAGTCTGGGACTAGGTCGCTACGAGCAGTACTTC

clone size: once
D gene: -
J gene: TRBJ2-1
V gene: TRBV1
CDR3 protein: CTSSPPRGVDEQFF
CDR3 DNA: TGCACCAGCAGCCCACCTCGCGGGGTGGATGAGCAGTTCTTC

clone size: once
D gene: TRBD1
J gene: TRBJ1-1
V gene: TRBV19
CDR3 protein: CASSKSRDREGAFF
CDR3 DNA: TGTGCCAGTAGTAAGTCCCGGGACAGGGAAGGAGCTTTCTTT

clone size: -
D gene: -
J gene: TRBJ1-4
V gene: TRBV5-8
CDR3 protein: CASSRGGTNEKLFF
CDR3 DNA: TGTGCCAGCAGCCGGGGGGGGACTAATGAAAAACTGTTTTTT

clone size: once
D gene: TRBD1
J gene: TRBJ1-1
V gene: TRBV5-4
CDR3 protein: CASSPSGGVMNTEAFF
CDR3 DNA: TGTGCCAGCAGCCCTTCAGGGGGCGTCATGAACACTGAAGCTTTCTTT

clone size: -
D gene: TRBD1
J gene: TRBJ2-3
V gene: TRBV19
CDR3 protein: CASSATGAGDTQYF
CDR3 DNA: TGTGCCAGTAGTGCGACAGGGGCGGGAGATACGCAGTATTTT

clone size: -
D gene: -
J gene: TRBJ1-3
V gene: TRBV10-3
CDR3 protein: CAITDTGGSGNTIYF
CDR3 DNA: TGTGCCATCACCGATACAGGCGGCTCTGGAAACACCATATATTTT

clone size: -
D gene: -
J gene: TRBJ2-5
V gene: TRBV5-1
CDR3 protein: CASSPGGQETQYF
CDR3 DNA: TGCGCCAGCAGCCCAGGGGGGCAGGAGACCCAGTACTTC

clone size: -
D gene: -
J gene: TRBJ2-7
V gene: TRBV5-6
CDR3 protein: CASSLGPQGKDEQYF
CDR3 DNA: TGTGCCAGCAGCTTAGGTCCTCAGGGAAAGGACGAGCAGTACTTC

clone size: -
D gene: -
J gene: TRBJ2-2
V gene: TRBV5-1
CDR3 protein: CASSRSGGSGELFF
CDR3 DNA: TGCGCCAGCAGTCGGTCCGGAGGGTCCGGGGAGCTGTTTTTT

clone size: -
D gene: -
J gene: TRBJ1-1
V gene: TRBV6-5
CDR3 protein: CASSRPVNTEAFF
CDR3 DNA: TGTGCCAGCAGTCGCCCGGTGAACACTGAAGCTTTCTTT

clone size: once
D gene: -
J gene: TRBJ2-1
V gene: TRBV7-9
CDR3 protein: CASSRGALQGTDEQFF
CDR3 DNA: TGTGCCAGCAGCCGCGGGGCTTTACAGGGGACGGATGAGCAGTTCTTC

clone size: -
D gene: -
J gene: TRBJ2-1
V gene: TRBV9
CDR3 protein: CASSVGIGGGNNEQFF
CDR3 DNA: TGTGCCAGCAGCGTAGGTATAGGGGGCGGGAACAATGAGCAGTTCTTC

clone size: -
D gene: -
J gene: TRBJ2-1
V gene: TRBV19
CDR3 protein: CASVNPAEVCYYNEQFF
CDR3 DNA: TGTGCCAGTGTAAACCCTGCGGAGGTCTGTTACTACAATGAGCAGTTCTTC

clone size: -
D gene: -
J gene: TRBJ2-7
V gene: TRBV19
CDR3 protein: CASSRTASSYEQYF
CDR3 DNA: TGTGCCAGTAGCCGGACAGCAAGCTCCTACGAGCAGTACTTC

clone size: few
D gene: -
J gene: TRBJ2-3
V gene: TRBV18
CDR3 protein: CASSPERQGTDTQYF
CDR3 DNA: TGTGCCAGCTCACCGGAGAGGCAGGGTACAGATACGCAGTATTTT

clone size: -
D gene: -
J gene: TRBJ2-5
V gene: TRBV7-8
CDR3 protein: CASSLGPRETQYF
CDR3 DNA: TGTGCCAGCAGCTTAGGGCCGAGGGAGACCCAGTACTTC

clone size: -
D gene: TRBD1
J gene: TRBJ1-1
V gene: TRBV18
CDR3 protein: CASSFRDRGEAFF
CDR3 DNA: TGTGCCAGCTCATTCCGGGACAGGGGTGAAGCTTTCTTT

clone size: -
D gene: -
J gene: TRBJ1-4
V gene: TRBV5-6
CDR3 protein: CASSITGYATNEKLFF
CDR3 DNA: TGTGCCAGCAGCATTACAGGATACGCAACTAATGAAAAACTGTTTTTT

clone size: -
D gene: -
J gene: TRBJ1-2
V gene: TRBV18
CDR3 protein: CASSPPGYDGYTF
CDR3 DNA: TGTGCCAGCTCACCACCCGGGTACGATGGCTACACCTTC

clone size: -
D gene: -
J gene: TRBJ1-2
V gene: TRBV2
CDR3 protein: CASSDRGYGYTF
CDR3 DNA: TGTGCCAGCAGTGACAGAGGCTATGGCTACACCTTC